This T cell receptor (beta chain) was documented in a study of cytomegalovirus exposure and HLA in healthy donors. With V trimmed by 5 bases and J by 5 bases, 7 bases remained unmatched. The CDR3 loop spans 14 amino acids. Germline V CDR1 and CDR2: SEHNR, FQNEAQ (reference sequence). 60 Vbeta and 13 Jbeta primers were used in PCR. In the authors' methods: Some 80 million unique TCR beta chains, 8.5 million to 14 million shared, were counted in a later analysis. Repertoires were generated with immunoSEQ multiplex PCR, while TCRdb's copy carries only in-frame clones and drops some. V and J calls and clone size are copied from that table; D and trimming were computed from the DNA. The sample shows around 74,000 clones, and roughly 15% sits with its ten largest clones. As for this clone: The antigen is not known.

General observations from the study: In a later analysis, specific HLA alleles were associated with 15,000 to 20,000 TCR beta sequences at a 0.05 false discovery rate. The study assumed roughly uniform donor sequencing depth for presence/absence analyses. The study put some 160 TCR beta chains on its list as cytomegalovirus-associated.

The genes are TRBV7-9 and TRBJ1-2, with 8 positions matching TRBD1. Sequenced input: PBMCs. This sequence originates from a man over 45 in good health and CMV-seropositive. The CDR3 DNA reads TGTGCCAGCAGCCTCGACAGGGGAGGGTATGGCTACACCTTC. Protein sequence: CASSLDRGGYGYTF.